This paragraph reports one TCR beta chain. Its antigen remains unidentified. The sample is drawn from a study of regulatory T cells in long-lasting Graves disease. General observations from the study: With a few thousand shared public clonotypes, persistent patients exceeded new patients, who shared about a thousand. Favored usage of TRBV28, TRBJ1-2 and TRBJ2-5 was recorded in persistent disease.

Arm-PCR of CDR3 regions and iRepertoire HTBI primers were the basis on which TCR beta libraries were built. TCRdb redid the calling of the multiplex PCR reads with MiXCR, one entry per CDR3 protein. Found here are 500,000 to 700,000 distinct CDR3 sequences, around 30% of them singletons; the top ten hold 35% to 55%. As to time point: persistent/refractory GD, antithyroid drugs over 5 years with positive TRAb. The TCR library used RNA extracted from PBMCs. Graves' disease diagnosis relied on American Thyroid Association guidelines. The peripheral blood volume drawn was 7.5 to 9.5 milliliters, and it was collected into EDTA tubes. From germline, CDR1 is MNHNS and CDR2 SASEGT. CDR3 length: 13 amino acids. Trimming cost V 6 bases and J 2 bases, with 10 bases left between them.

The TCR sequence derives from a female donor with Graves disease. The chain employs TRBV6-1 and TRBJ1-2, with a possible D match to TRBD1 (5 bases). Material: peripheral blood mononuclear cells (PBMCs), obtained when the disease was refractory, from a patient treated with antithyroid drugs. The CDR3 DNA reads TGTGCCAGCAGGCTGACAGAGAACTATGGCTACACCTTC. This translates into CASRLTENYGYTF.